This T cell receptor beta chain was captured in a study of Siglec-9 on CD8 T cells in melanoma. Findings and caveats of the study: Siglec-9 reportedly marks and regulates an effector memory CD8+ T-cell subset apparently accumulating in melanoma tumors.

About this clone itself: Its matching antigen is unknown.

Germline V gene data show CDR1 as SEHNR and CDR2 as FQNEAQ (reference sequence). V was trimmed by 8 bases and J by 6 bases, leaving 19 bases between them. The CDR3 has 14 residues. Sequencing was performed with immunoSEQ multiplex PCR; in TCRdb, only in-frame clones are kept and a portion is missing. This table holds tens of thousands of clones, 80% found once. This rearrangement joins TRBV7-9 to TRBJ1-2; possible D gene TRBD1, 6 bases. This TCR derives from a human donor in good health. Material for sequencing was Siglec-9- CD8+ T cells sorted from blood. The CDR3 protein is CASPRGRGIHGYTF. Written as DNA, the CDR3 is TGTGCCAGCCCCCGGGGCAGGGGTATTCATGGCTACACCTTC.